The clone carrying this T cell receptor (beta chain) was found a few times. Profiled with immunoSEQ multiplex PCR; TCRdb holds only in-frame clones, not every one. The sample carries some 250,000 clones, 88% recorded once. The source of the sample is a study of blood T cell repertoires in COVID-19. Overall study: T cells, B-cell-depleted T cells, or PBMCs provided the cDNA or gDNA that served as material.

Germline CDR1 LNHDA, CDR2 SQIVND (reference sequence). This CDR3 is built from 14 residues. With 6 bases removed from V and 5 bases from J, the gap between germline ends came to 14 bases. Sequenced: peripheral blood. The V and J genes are TRBV19 and TRBJ2-1; the D gene is possibly TRBD2 (6 bases). This TCR was recovered from a woman aged 25-40 years with acute or convalescent COVID-19. The CDR3 is CASSRLVIDNEQFF. CDR3 sequence (DNA): TGTGCCAGTAGCCGACTAGTTATCGACAATGAGCAGTTCTTC.